The clone carrying this TCR beta chain appeared many times. Trimming pared 3 bases from V and 0 bases from J, leaving 8 bases between. There are 14 residues in the CDR3. It was with unique molecular identifiers that the TCRbeta library was prepared. TCRdb re-called the PCR reads through MiXCR, storing one row per CDR3 protein. The sample has 300,000 or so distinct CDR3 sequences, nearly 10% seen once. This entry is derived from a study of T-cell reconstitution after alpha-beta-depleted transplantation in children. The TCR was taken from a human donor who donated a stem cell graft to a child with SCID. V is TRBV12-3 or TRBV12-4 and J is TRBJ1-2; D not resolved. The sample in question was PBMCs from the stem cell graft donor, obtained from the stem cell graft. The CDR3 here is CASSFWDSNYGYTF. CDR3 coding DNA: TGTGCCAGCAGTTTCTGGGATTCTAACTATGGCTACACCTTC.